The following is a T cell receptor beta chain sequence with its context. The data belong to a study of blood T cell repertoires in COVID-19. Turning to the study itself: Whether acute or convalescent, the COVID-19 samples came from the United States, Italy and Spain. The analysed material was cDNA or gDNA that came from T cells, B-cell-depleted T cells, or PBMCs.

Measured with immunoSEQ multiplex PCR; TCRdb has only the in-frame clones, and not every one. The sample includes under 150,000 clones, roughly nine tenths of them seen just once. The sequenced material came from peripheral blood. This TCR came from a human donor with active COVID-19. The donor label of this sample is uncertain.

The CDR3 protein is CARSPDKARGHTIYF. Written as DNA, the CDR3 is TGTGCCAGAAGCCCGGATAAGGCGCGGGGCCACACCATATATTTT. This chain links TRBV5-3 with TRBJ1-3, with D possibly matching TRBD1 (5 bases). TRBV5-3 is an open reading frame whose function is uncertain. Trimming took 4 bases from V and 8 from J, leaving 19 bases between them. The CDR3 covers 15 residues.